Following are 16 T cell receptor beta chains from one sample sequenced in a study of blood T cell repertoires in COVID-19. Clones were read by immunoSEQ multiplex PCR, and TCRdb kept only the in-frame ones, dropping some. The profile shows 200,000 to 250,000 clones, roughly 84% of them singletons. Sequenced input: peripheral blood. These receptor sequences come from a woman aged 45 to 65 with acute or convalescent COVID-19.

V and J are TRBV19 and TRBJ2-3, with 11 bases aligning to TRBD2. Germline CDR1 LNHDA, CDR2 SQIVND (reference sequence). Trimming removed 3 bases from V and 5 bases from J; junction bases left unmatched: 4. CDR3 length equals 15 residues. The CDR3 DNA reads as TGTGCCAGTAGTATCCTAGCGGGAGGCCTAGATACGCAGTATTTT. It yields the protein CASSILAGGLDTQYF.

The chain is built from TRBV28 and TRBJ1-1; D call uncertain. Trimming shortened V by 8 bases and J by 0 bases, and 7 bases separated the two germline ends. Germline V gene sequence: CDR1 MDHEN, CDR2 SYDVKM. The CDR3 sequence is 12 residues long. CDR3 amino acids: CASQTVNTEAFF. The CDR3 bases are TGTGCCAGCCAAACAGTGAACACTGAAGCTTTCTTT.

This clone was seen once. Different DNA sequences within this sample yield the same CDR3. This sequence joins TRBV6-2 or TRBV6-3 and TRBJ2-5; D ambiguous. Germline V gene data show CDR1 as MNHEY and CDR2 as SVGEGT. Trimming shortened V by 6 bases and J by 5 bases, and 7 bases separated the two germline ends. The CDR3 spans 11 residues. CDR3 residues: CASSPRETQYF. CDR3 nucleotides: TGTGCCAGCAGCCCGAGGGAGACCCAGTACTTC.

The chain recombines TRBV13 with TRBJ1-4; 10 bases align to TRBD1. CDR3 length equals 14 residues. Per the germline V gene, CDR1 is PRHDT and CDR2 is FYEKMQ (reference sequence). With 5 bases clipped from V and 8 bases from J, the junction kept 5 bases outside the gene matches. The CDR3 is CASSIRDRGEKLFF. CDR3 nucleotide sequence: TGTGCCAGCAGCATCCGGGACAGGGGCGAAAAACTGTTTTTT.

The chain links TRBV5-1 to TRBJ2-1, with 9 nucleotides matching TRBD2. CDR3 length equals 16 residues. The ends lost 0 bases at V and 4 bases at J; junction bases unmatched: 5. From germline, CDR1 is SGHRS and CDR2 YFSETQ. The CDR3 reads CASSLVAGVTYNEQFF. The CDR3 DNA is TGCGCCAGCAGCTTGGTAGCGGGAGTAACATACAATGAGCAGTTCTTC.

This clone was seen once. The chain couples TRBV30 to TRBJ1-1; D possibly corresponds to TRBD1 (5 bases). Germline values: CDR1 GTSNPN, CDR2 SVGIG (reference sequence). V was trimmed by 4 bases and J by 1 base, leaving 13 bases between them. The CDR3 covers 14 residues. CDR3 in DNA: TGTGCCTGGATCCCACCTGACAGGAACACTGAAGCTTTCTTT. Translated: CAWIPPDRNTEAFF.

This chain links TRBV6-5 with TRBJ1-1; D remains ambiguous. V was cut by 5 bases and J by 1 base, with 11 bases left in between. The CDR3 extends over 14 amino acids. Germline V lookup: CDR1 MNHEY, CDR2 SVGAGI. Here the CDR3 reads CASSPTLWNTEAFF. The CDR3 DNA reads TGTGCCAGCAGTCCCACCCTATGGAACACTGAAGCTTTCTTT.

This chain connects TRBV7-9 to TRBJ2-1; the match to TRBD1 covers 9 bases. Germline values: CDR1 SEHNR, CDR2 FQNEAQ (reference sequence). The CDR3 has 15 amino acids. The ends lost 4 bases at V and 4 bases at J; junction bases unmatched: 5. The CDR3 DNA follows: TGTGCCAGCAGCTATAGGACAGGGGATTACAATGAGCAGTTCTTC. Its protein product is CASSYRTGDYNEQFF. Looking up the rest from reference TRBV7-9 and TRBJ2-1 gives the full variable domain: DTGVSQNPRHKITKRGQNVTFRCDPISEHNRLYWYRQTLGQGPEFLTYFQNEAQLEKSRLLSDRFSAERPKGSFSTLEIQRTEQGDSAMYLCASSYRTGDYNEQFFGPGTRLTVL.

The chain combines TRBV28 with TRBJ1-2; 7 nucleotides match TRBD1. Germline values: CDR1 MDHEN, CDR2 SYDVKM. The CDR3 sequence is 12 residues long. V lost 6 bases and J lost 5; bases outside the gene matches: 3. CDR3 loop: CASRLTGYGYTF. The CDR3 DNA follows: TGTGCCAGCAGGTTGACAGGGTATGGCTACACCTTC.

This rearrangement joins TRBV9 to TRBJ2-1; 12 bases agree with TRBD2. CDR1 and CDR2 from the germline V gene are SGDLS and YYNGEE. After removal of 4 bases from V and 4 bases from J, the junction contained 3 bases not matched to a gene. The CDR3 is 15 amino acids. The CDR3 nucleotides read TGTGCCAGCAGCAGACTAGCGGGGGAGTACAATGAGCAGTTCTTC. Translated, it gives CASSRLAGEYNEQFF.

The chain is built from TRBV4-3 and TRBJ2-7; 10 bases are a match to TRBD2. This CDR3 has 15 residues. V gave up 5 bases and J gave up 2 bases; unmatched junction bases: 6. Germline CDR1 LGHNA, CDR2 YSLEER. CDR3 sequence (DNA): TGCGCCAGCAGCGCCGGACTAGCGGCCGCCTACGAGCAGTACTTC. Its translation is CASSAGLAAAYEQYF.

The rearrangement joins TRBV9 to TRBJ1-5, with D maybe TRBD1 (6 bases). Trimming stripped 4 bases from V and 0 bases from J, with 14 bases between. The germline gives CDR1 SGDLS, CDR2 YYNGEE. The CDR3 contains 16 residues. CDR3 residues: CASSSAGTFSNQPQHF. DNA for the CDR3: TGTGCCAGCAGCAGCGCCGGGACATTTAGCAATCAGCCCCAGCATTTT.

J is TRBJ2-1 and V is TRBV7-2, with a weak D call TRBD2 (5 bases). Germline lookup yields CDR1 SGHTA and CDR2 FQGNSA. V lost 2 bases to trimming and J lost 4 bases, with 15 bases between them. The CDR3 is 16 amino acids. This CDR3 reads CASSLRRRQTYNEQFF. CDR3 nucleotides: TGTGCCAGCAGCTTAAGGCGGAGGCAGACATACAATGAGCAGTTCTTC.

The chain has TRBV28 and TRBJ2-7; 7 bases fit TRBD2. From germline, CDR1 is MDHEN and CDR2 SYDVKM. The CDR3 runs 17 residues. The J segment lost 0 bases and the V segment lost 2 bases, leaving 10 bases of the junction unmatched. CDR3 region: CASSLLPLADRSYEQYF. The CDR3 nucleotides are TGTGCCAGCAGTTTACTGCCCCTAGCGGACCGCTCCTACGAGCAGTACTTC.

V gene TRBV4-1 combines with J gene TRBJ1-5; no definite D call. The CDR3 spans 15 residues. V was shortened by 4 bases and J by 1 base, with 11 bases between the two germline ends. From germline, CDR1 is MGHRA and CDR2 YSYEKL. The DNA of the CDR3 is TGCGCCAGCAGCCCGCCGCCGGGGAGCAATCAGCCCCAGCATTTT. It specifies CASSPPPGSNQPQHF.

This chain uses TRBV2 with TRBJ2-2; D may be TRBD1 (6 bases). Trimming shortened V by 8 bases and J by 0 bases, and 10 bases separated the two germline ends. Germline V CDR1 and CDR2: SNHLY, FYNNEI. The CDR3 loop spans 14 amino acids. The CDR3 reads CASDQGSNTGELFF. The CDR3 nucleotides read TGTGCCAGCGATCAGGGGTCGAACACCGGGGAGCTGTTTTTT.